This T cell receptor beta chain was sequenced for a study of technical replicates of blood from a few donors. The protocol was immunoSEQ multiplex PCR, while the TCRdb copy is restricted to in-frame clones and leaves out a portion. The sample gives about 85,000 clones, approximately 94% of which show up once; roughly 0.38% is in the top ten. Sequenced: T cells isolated from PBMCs. The sequence derives from a human donor in good health.

The chain's CDR3 is CASSLLAKNIQYF. The CDR3 DNA is TGTGCCAGCAGTCTCTTAGCCAAAAACATTCAGTACTTC. The chain has TRBV28 and TRBJ2-4; D unclear. The CDR3 sequence is 13 residues long. Trimming cost V 5 bases and J 0 bases, with 5 bases left between them. In germline, CDR1 is MDHEN, CDR2 SYDVKM. Filled out from reference TRBV28 and TRBJ2-4, the complete variable domain reads DVKVTQSSRYLVKRTGEKVFLECVQDMDHENMFWYRQDPGLGLRLIYFSYDVKMKEKGDIPEGYSVSREKKERFSLILESASTNQTSMYLCASSLLAKNIQYFGAGTRLSVL.